This T cell receptor beta chain emerged from a study of CD8 T cells in ankylosing spondylitis. Study observations and caveats: What seemed typical of ankylosing spondylitis blood was a TCR beta motif built from eight highly homologous variants. Reports of some motif variants in reactive arthritis synovial fluid and blood predate this one.

Each CDR3 protein is one row after TCRdb ran MiXCR on the 5' RACE reads. This sample has some 250,000 distinct CDR3 sequences, with under 30% found just once. This clonotype has a count of ten or more. The antigen is not known. The sequencing input was blood, either unsorted or a sorted T cell fraction (not recorded which). This clonotype was obtained from a male donor with ankylosing spondylitis or in good health (not recorded which).

As DNA, the CDR3 is TGCAGTGCCGCAGCCCAGGGGGCGCGGGGCACAGATACGCAGTATTTT. Translating gives CSAAAQGARGTDTQYF. The gene calls are TRBV20-1 and TRBJ2-3; 8 bases fit TRBD1. The CDR3 is 16 amino acids. Trimming removed 6 bases from V and 1 base from J; junction bases left unmatched: 12. CDR1 is DFQATT, CDR2 SNEGSKA, per germline (reference sequence).